The clone carrying this TCR beta chain has at least ten counts. What it binds is not known. This entry belongs to a study of T cells in Graves' hyperthyroidism and ophthalmopathy. Thyroid ultrasound, orbital computed tomography, clinical symptoms, and serum thyroxine and TRAb underpinned diagnoses. Amplified TCR beta CDR3 regions came from RNA transcripts. RT-PCR in the first round (using the HTBI primer set) targeted the TCR CDR3. TCRdb reprocessed the multiplex PCR reads via MiXCR and lists one record per CDR3 protein. The sample lists roughly 750,000 distinct CDR3 sequences, about 16% seen once, with around 8% in the top ten. Findings and caveats of the study: Ophthalmopathy cases were set apart from stable hyperthyroidism by a 13 V-J model.

The CDR3 loop spans 12 amino acids. Germline V lookup: CDR1 SNHLY, CDR2 FYNNEI. V lost 4 bases and J lost 5, with 9 bases in between. The sequenced sample was blood. The chain is built from TRBV2 and TRBJ2-7; D is possibly TRBD2 (7 bases). The clonotype comes from a man aged 18-30 years with Graves' hyperthyroidism. The CDR3 DNA sequence: TGTGCCAGCAGTGGGGGGGGCCACGAGCAGTACTTC. It yields the protein CASSGGGHEQYF.